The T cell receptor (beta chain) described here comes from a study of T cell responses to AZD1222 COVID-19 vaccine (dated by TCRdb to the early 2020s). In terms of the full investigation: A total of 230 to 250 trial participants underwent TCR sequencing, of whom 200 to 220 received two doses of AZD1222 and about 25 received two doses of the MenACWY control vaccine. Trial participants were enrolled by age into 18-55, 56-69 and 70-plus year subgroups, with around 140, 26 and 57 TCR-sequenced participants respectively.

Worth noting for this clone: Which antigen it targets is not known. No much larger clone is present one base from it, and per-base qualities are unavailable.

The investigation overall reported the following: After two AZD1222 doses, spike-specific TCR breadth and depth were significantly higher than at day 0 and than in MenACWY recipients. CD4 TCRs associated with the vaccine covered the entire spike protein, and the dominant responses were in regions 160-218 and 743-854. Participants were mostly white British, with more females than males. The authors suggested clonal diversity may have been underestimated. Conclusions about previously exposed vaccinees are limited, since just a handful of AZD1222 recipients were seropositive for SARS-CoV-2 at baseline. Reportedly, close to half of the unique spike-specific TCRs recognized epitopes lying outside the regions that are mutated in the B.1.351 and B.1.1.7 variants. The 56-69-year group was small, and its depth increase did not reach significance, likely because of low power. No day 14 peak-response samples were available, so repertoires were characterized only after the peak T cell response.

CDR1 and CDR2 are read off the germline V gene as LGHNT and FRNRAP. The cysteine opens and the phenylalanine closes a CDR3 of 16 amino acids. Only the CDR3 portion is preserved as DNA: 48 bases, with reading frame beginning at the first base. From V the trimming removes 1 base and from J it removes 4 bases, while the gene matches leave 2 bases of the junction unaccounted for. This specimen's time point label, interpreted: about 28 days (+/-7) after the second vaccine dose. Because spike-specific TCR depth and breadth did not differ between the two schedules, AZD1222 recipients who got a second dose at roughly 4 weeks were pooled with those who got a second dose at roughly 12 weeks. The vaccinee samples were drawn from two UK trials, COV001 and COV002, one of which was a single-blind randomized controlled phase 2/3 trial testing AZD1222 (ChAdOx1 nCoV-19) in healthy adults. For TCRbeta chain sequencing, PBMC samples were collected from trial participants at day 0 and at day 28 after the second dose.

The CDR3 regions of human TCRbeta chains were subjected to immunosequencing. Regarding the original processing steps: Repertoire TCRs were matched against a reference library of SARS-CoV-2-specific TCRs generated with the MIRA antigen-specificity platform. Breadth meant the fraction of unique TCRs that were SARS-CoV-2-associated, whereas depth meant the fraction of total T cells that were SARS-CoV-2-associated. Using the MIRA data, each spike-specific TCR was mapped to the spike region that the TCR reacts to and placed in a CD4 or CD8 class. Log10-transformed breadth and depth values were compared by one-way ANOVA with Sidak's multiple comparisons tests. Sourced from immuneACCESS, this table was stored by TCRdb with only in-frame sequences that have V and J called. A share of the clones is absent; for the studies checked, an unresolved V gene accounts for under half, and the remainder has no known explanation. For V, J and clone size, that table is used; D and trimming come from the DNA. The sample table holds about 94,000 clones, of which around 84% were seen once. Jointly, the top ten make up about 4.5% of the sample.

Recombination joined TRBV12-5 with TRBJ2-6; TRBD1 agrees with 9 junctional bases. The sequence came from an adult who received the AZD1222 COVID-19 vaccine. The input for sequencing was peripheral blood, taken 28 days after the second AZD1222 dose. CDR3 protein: CASGLDRGLGANVLTF. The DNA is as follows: TGTGCTAGTGGTTTGGACAGGGGGCTAGGGGCCAACGTCCTGACTTTC.